Given below is one TCR beta chain in context. This sample was included in a study of monozygotic twins with inflammatory bowel disease. CDR3 length equals 16 residues. Samples each yielded cDNA through eight separate reactions. With the 5' RACE reads reprocessed, TCRdb shows one record per CDR3 protein and no DNA. The sample's table shows tens of thousands of distinct CDR3 sequences. The sequenced sample consisted of blood. V is TRBV12-3 or TRBV12-4 and J is TRBJ2-7; TCRdb lists TRBD1, though no DNA is available to test this call. This clonotype originated in a human donor with ulcerative colitis or Crohn's disease, or a healthy co-twin of an affected twin (not recorded which). The CDR3 spells CASSLARTGLLWEQYF.